Reported below is one T cell receptor beta chain. What it binds is unknown. Germline CDR1 LGHNA, CDR2 YNFKEQ. This CDR3 is built from 13 residues. The V gene lost 0 bases and the J gene lost 2 bases, with 5 bases spanning the gap. This entry comes from a study of OX40 agonist ivuxolimab in advanced cancers. Study-wide context: From 23 to 79 years was the age range, with a mean of 60 years, and around 80% were male. Eligibility admitted prior anti-PD-1, anti-PD-L1 or anti-CTLA-4 therapy; about 39% had some.

Produced via immunoSEQ multiplex PCR; TCRdb's table is partial and in-frame only. The data hold approximately 28,000 clones, with about 84% observed a single time. Study results and caveats: Expanded clones were, on average, more numerous in CD8+ T cells than in CD4+.

J is TRBJ2-7 and V is TRBV4-2, with D hard to call. The TCR was taken from an adult with an advanced solid tumor such as melanoma, head and neck, liver or kidney cancer. The source was CD4+ or CD8+ T cells sorted from blood, collected in a trial of the OX40 agonist ivuxolimab. The DNA of the CDR3 is TGTGCCAGCAGCCAAGACCATACCTACGAGCAGTACTTC. This encodes CASSQDHTYEQYF.